The clone carrying this TCR beta chain was seen a few times. Its antigen is unidentified. TCRdb re-called the PCR reads with MiXCR, one entry per CDR3 protein. The sample has roughly 320,000 distinct CDR3 sequences, around 21% seen once. This sample stems from a study of molecular identifiers for immune sequencing clone quantification. The study's findings and limits: One cell's worth of spiked Jurkat TCR RNA was reportedly detectable among some 1 million naive cells.

This CDR3 is built from 12 residues. V was shortened by 4 bases and J by 5 bases, with 10 bases between the two germline ends. Germline values: CDR1 DFQATT, CDR2 SNEGSKA (reference sequence). Naive CD8 T cells were sorted as CD8+CD4-CCR7+CD45RA+. The V gene is TRBV20-1, the J gene TRBJ2-3; D gene unclear. The TCR sequence derives from a human donor in good health. Some libraries in this study had Jurkat cell RNA spiked in. The sample consisted of naive CD8+ T cells from blood, with Jurkat cell RNA spiked in. The sample's subset: FACS-sorted CD8+CD4-CCR7+CD45RA+ naive T cells. The CDR3 DNA is TGCAGTGCTACCCATATAGTAGATACGCAGTATTTT. It codes for CSATHIVDTQYF.